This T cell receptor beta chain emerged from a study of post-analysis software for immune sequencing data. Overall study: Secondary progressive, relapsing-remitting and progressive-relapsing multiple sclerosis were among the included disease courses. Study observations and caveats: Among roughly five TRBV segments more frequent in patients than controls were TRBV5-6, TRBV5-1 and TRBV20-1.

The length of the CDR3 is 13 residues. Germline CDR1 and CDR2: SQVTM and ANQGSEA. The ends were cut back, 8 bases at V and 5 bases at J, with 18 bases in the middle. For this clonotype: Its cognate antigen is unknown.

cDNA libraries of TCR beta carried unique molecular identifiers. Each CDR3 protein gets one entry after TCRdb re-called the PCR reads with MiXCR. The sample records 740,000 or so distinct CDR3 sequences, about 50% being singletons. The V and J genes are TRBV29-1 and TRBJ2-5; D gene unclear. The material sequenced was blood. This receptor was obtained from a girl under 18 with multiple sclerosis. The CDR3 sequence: CSTKKLLRETQYF. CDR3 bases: TGCAGCACTAAGAAACTTCTTCGCGAGACCCAGTACTTC.